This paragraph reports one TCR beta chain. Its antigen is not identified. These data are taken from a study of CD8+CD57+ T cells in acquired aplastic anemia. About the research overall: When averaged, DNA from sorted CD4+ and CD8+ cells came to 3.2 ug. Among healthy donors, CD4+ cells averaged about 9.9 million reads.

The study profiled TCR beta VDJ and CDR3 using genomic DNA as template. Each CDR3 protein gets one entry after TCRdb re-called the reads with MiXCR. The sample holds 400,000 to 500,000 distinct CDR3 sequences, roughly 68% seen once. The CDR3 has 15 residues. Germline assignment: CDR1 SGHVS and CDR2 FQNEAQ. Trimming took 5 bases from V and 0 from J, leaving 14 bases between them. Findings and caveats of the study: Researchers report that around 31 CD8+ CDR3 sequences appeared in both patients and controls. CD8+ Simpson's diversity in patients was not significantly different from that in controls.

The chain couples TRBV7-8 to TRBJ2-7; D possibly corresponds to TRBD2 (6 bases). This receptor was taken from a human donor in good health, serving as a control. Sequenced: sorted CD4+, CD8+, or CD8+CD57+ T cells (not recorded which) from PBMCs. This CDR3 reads CASSLNRDFSYEQYF. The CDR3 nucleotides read TGTGCCAGCAGCCTTAACCGGGACTTCTCCTACGAGCAGTACTTC.